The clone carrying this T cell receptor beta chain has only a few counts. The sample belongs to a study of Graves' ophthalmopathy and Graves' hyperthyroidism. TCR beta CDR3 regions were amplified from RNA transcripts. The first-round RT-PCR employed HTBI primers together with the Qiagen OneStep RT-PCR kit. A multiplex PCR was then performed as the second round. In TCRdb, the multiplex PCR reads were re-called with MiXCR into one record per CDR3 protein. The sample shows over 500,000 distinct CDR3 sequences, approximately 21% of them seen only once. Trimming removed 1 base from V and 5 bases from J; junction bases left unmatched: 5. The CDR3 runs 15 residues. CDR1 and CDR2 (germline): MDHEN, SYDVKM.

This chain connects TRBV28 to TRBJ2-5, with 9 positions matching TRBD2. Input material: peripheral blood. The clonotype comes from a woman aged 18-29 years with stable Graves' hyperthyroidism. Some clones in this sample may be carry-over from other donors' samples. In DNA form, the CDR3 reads TGTGCCAGCAGTTTATCGCGGGGGGGCTGGGAGACCCAGTACTTC. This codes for CASSLSRGGWETQYF.